These 28 T cell receptor beta chains were sequenced from one sample in a study of identical twins. TCRdb re-derived calls from the 5' RACE reads in MiXCR, one entry per CDR3 protein. The data show 1,800,000 or so distinct CDR3 sequences, about 32% seen once. The specimen was cord blood. The source of these receptors is a newborn girl in good health.

This chain connects TRBV27 to TRBJ1-6; a weak D match, TRBD1 (6 bases). The CDR3 consists of 15 residues. Trimming pared 5 bases from V and 6 bases from J, leaving 14 bases between. The germline V gene has CDR1 MNHEY and CDR2 SMNVEV (reference sequence). The CDR3 spells CASSPSGQINSPLHF. Here the CDR3 DNA reads TGTGCCAGCAGTCCCTCCGGACAGATTAATTCACCCCTCCACTTT.

A few counts support this clonotype. This chain links TRBV4-1 with TRBJ1-4; D remains unclear. V gave up 1 base and J gave up 3 bases, with 9 bases separating them. Germline values: CDR1 MGHRA, CDR2 YSYEKL. This CDR3 has 15 amino acids. The CDR3 nucleotides are TGCGCCAGCAGCCAAGCCCTTTGGTCTAATGAAAAACTGTTTTTT. Translation gives CASSQALWSNEKLFF.

This rearrangement joins TRBV3-1 to TRBJ1-2; D perhaps matches TRBD1 (5 bases). CDR1 LGHDT and CDR2 YNNKEL come from the germline V gene (reference sequence). V was cut by 1 base and J by 7 bases, with 16 bases left in between. The CDR3 runs 15 residues. The CDR3 bases are TGTGCCAGCAGCCAAGGTGCCGGGACGGTTTTTGGCTACACCTTC. It translates to CASSQGAGTVFGYTF. Based on the CDR3 plus reference TRBV3-1 and TRBJ1-2, the full variable domain is DTAVSQTPKYLVTQMGNDKSIKCEQNLGHDTMYWYKQDSKKFLKIMFSYNNKELIINETVPNRFSPKSPDKAHLNLHINSLELGDSAVYFCASSQGAGTVFGYTFGSGTRLTVV.

This clonotype was counted a few times. V gene TRBV29-1 combines with J gene TRBJ2-5; the match to TRBD1 covers 8 bases. Germline loops: CDR1 SQVTM, CDR2 ANQGSEA. The CDR3 contains 13 residues. The V segment lost 8 bases and the J segment 5 bases; nucleotides outside the gene matches: 10. The CDR3: CSTFGQGGETQYF. As DNA, the CDR3 is TGCAGCACCTTTGGACAGGGCGGCGAGACCCAGTACTTC.

This clonotype was recorded a few times. The chain employs TRBV20-1 and TRBJ2-7; TRBD1 aligns across 8 bases. V was clipped by 5 bases and J by 4 bases; unmatched bases: 10. Germline values: CDR1 DFQATT, CDR2 SNEGSKA (reference sequence). CDR3 length: 14 amino acids. The CDR3 here is CSASQGGQVYEQYF. CDR3 bases: TGCAGTGCTTCTCAGGGGGGACAGGTATACGAGCAGTACTTC.

About this clonotype itself: A read error may explain this, as a much larger clone is one base away. The J gene is TRBJ2-3, the V gene TRBV5-1, with D hard to call. CDR1 is SGHRS, CDR2 YFSETQ, per germline. The CDR3 has 15 amino acids. The V end was cut by 1 base, the J end by 0 bases, with 9 bases between. Written as DNA, the CDR3 is TGCGCCAGCAGCTTGACAGTTCCTAGCACAGATACGCAGTATTTT. Protein sequence: CASSLTVPSTDTQYF.

This clonotype was recorded a few times. The J gene is TRBJ2-5, the V gene TRBV27; TRBD2 matches at 9 bases. The CDR3 has 16 amino acids. With 6 bases clipped from V and 0 bases from J, the junction kept 8 bases outside the gene matches. Germline CDR1 and CDR2: MNHEY and SMNVEV (reference sequence). The CDR3 reads CASRPRLAVHQETQYF. The CDR3 nucleotides read TGTGCCAGCAGACCGCGACTAGCGGTACACCAAGAGACCCAGTACTTC.

As for this clonotype: The junction differs from germline at one of its ends, possibly a read error. V usage is TRBV4-1 and J usage is TRBJ1-2, with 7 nucleotides matching TRBD1. The CDR3 has 13 residues. Germline V gene sequence: CDR1 MGHRA, CDR2 YSYEKL. Here the CDR3 reads CTSSRDRVYGYTF. The CDR3 DNA reads TGCACCAGCAGCCGGGACAGAGTCTATGGCTACACCTTC.

This clonotype came up a few times. In DNA form, the CDR3 reads TGTGCCAGCAGCCCTGAGTCTAACTATGGCTACACCTTC. Encoded protein: CASSPESNYGYTF. This chain joins TRBV7-2 and TRBJ1-2, with unresolved D. This CDR3 has 13 amino acids. The ends were cut back, 5 bases at V and 0 bases at J, with 7 bases in the middle. Germline CDR1 reads SGHTA; CDR2 reads FQGNSA.

The chain joins TRBV20-1 to TRBJ1-4; the D gene is possibly TRBD1 (5 bases). This CDR3 is 14 amino acids long. V lost 4 bases, J lost 5 bases, and 14 bases lay in between. Germline loops: CDR1 DFQATT, CDR2 SNEGSKA (reference sequence). CDR3 DNA: TGCAGTGCTACCCGCAGGGCCCCCAATGAAAAACTGTTTTTT. Translated: CSATRRAPNEKLFF.

About this clonotype: At one boundary the junction diverges from the germline segment, which might be a read error. V gene TRBV10-3 combines with J gene TRBJ2-7; D tentatively reads TRBD1 or TRBD2 (6 bases each). This CDR3 has 14 residues. Germline-derived CDR1 and CDR2 are ENHRY and SYGVKD. The CDR3 nucleotides are TGTGCCATCGGGGGGCAAGAGGCGGCCTACGGGCAGTACTTC. Amino acid sequence: CAIGGQEAAYGQYF.

This clonotype came up a few times. The chain joins TRBV28 to TRBJ2-7; maybe TRBD2 (6 bases). The CDR3 covers 13 residues. In germline, CDR1 is MDHEN, CDR2 SYDVKM. V lost 7 bases and J 2 bases, leaving 12 bases between the germline ends. In DNA form, the CDR3 reads TGTGCCAGCACGGGACTCATTACCTACGAGCAGTACTTC. It is translated as CASTGLITYEQYF.

This clonotype was seen a handful of times. This chain joins TRBV5-1 and TRBJ2-1, with D perhaps TRBD2 (6 bases). The germline CDR1 and CDR2 sequences are SGHRS and YFSETQ. CDR3 length: 14 residues. CDR3 loop: CATTRGSSYNEQFF. The CDR3 DNA follows: TGCGCTACCACCCGGGGGAGCTCCTACAATGAGCAGTTCTTC. The full variable domain, with the rest looked up from reference TRBV5-1 and TRBJ2-1, is KAGVTQTPRYLIKTRGQQVTLSCSPISGHRSVSWYQQTPGQGLQFLFEYFSETQRNKGNFPGRFSGRQFSNSRSEMNVSTLELGDSALYLCATTRGSSYNEQFFGPGTRLTVL.

This clonotype was seen only a few times. The rearrangement joins TRBV12-3 or TRBV12-4 to TRBJ2-3; D gene uncertain. The V end lost 6 bases, the J end lost 8 bases, and 15 bases lay between the germline ends. This CDR3 comprises 13 residues. CDR3: CASSPLDRATQYF. The DNA of the CDR3 is TGTGCCAGCAGCCCCCTTGATAGGGCTACGCAGTATTTT.

The chain joins TRBV28 to TRBJ2-6; D not certain. V was clipped by 3 bases and J by 0 bases, with 9 bases between them. The CDR3 runs to 16 residues. Germline values: CDR1 MDHEN, CDR2 SYDVKM. This CDR3 reads CASSFLGSSGANVLTF. The CDR3 coding sequence is TGTGCCAGCAGTTTTTTGGGGTCCTCTGGGGCCAACGTCCTGACTTTC.

The V call is TRBV28, the J call TRBJ2-3; TRBD1 aligns across 7 bases. The V gene end was trimmed by 5 bases and the J gene end by 6 bases; junction bases not matched to a gene: 11. There are 15 residues in the CDR3. Germline V lookup: CDR1 MDHEN, CDR2 SYDVKM. CDR3 sequence (DNA): TGTGCCAGCAGTCTCCCGACAGGGCCCAGGGATACGCAGTATTTT. Protein: CASSLPTGPRDTQYF.

Many counts were recorded for this clonotype. CDR3 residues: CSARDVEGYNEQFF. DNA of the CDR3: TGCAGTGCTAGAGATGTCGAGGGGTACAATGAGCAGTTCTTC. The V call is TRBV20-1, the J call TRBJ2-1; D tentatively fits TRBD1 or TRBD2 (5 bases each). Germline V gives CDR1 DFQATT, CDR2 SNEGSKA (reference sequence). Trimming stripped 0 bases from V and 4 bases from J, with 10 bases between. CDR3 length equals 14 residues.

This clonotype appeared a few times. The CDR3 here is CASSLGSHNYEQYF. CDR3 DNA sequence: TGTGCCAGCAGCTTAGGTAGTCACAACTACGAGCAGTACTTC. The chain carries TRBV7-6 and TRBJ2-7; D call uncertain. Looked up from germline, CDR1 is SGHVS and CDR2 is FNYEAQ. V lost 1 base and J 3 bases, leaving 10 bases between the germline ends. This CDR3 region has 14 residues.

The rearrangement links TRBV18 to TRBJ2-1, with TRBD1 matching 7 bases. This CDR3 comprises 17 residues. CDR1 and CDR2 (germline): KGHSH, LQKENI. The V gene end was trimmed by 3 bases and the J gene end by 3 bases; junction bases not matched to a gene: 11. The CDR3 DNA reads as TGTGCCAGCTCACCGCCCTCGACAGGGCTTTTCTACAATGAGCAGTTCTTC. This encodes CASSPPSTGLFYNEQFF.

This sequence joins TRBV29-1 and TRBJ1-4; TRBD1 might be the D (6 bases). In germline, CDR1 is SQVTM, CDR2 ANQGSEA. V dropped 7 bases and J dropped 4 bases, with 10 bases sitting between them. The CDR3 has 12 residues. The CDR3 protein is CSAGGGNEKLFF. The CDR3 nucleotides are TGCAGCGCCGGAGGGGGTAATGAAAAACTGTTTTTT.

The rearrangement uses TRBV6-1 and TRBJ2-1, with 7 bases aligning to TRBD2. CDR1 and CDR2 from the germline V gene are MNHNS and SASEGT. The J segment lost 0 bases and the V segment lost 7 bases, leaving 6 bases of the junction unmatched. The CDR3 is 15 residues long. The CDR3 loop is CASITGGSSYNEQFF. The CDR3 DNA sequence: TGTGCCAGCATCACGGGAGGTAGCTCCTACAATGAGCAGTTCTTC.

The V gene is TRBV27, the J gene TRBJ2-3; TRBD2 matches 10 bases. Germline CDR1 MNHEY, CDR2 SMNVEV (reference sequence). Germline trimming cut 1 base from V and 4 bases from J; bases unmatched to any gene: 5. The CDR3 has 16 amino acids. The CDR3 DNA sequence: TGTGCCAGCAGTTTATACAGCGGGGGGGCCGCAGATACGCAGTATTTT. Protein product: CASSLYSGGAADTQYF.

A single count supports this clonotype. An end of the junction differs from the germline gene, which may be a read error. The chain links TRBV6-2 or TRBV6-3 to TRBJ2-1; 10 bases match TRBD2. CDR1 is MNHEY, CDR2 SVGEGT, per germline. This CDR3 has 15 residues. This CDR3 is CASSTSGESYNERFF. CDR3 nucleotides: TGTGCCAGTTCAACTAGCGGGGAGTCCTACAATGAGCGGTTCTTC.

The genes are TRBV20-1 and TRBJ2-2, with 11 bases lining up with TRBD2. The V segment lost 1 base and the J segment 0 bases; nucleotides outside the gene matches: 1. The CDR3 is 16 residues long. Germline assignment: CDR1 DFQATT and CDR2 SNEGSKA (reference sequence). CDR3 amino acids: CSARASGRSNTGELFF. The CDR3 DNA reads TGCAGTGCTAGAGCTAGCGGGAGGTCGAACACCGGGGAGCTGTTTTTT.

This clonotype occurred a few times. The CDR3 DNA sequence: TGTGCCAGCAGTCCTGGGGGACGCGAGCAGTACTTC. It is translated as CASSPGGREQYF. The chain links TRBV28 to TRBJ2-5; possibly TRBD1 or TRBD2 for D (5 bases each). With the DNA end fitting TRBJ2-7 better, the J assignment may be wrong. The length of the CDR3 is 12 residues. The germline V gene has CDR1 MDHEN and CDR2 SYDVKM.

This chain uses TRBV3-1 with TRBJ1-3, with D uncertain. Germline lookup yields CDR1 LGHDT and CDR2 YNNKEL (reference sequence). The CDR3 has 14 amino acids. Trimming stripped 10 bases from V and 0 bases from J, with 13 bases between. CDR3 DNA: TGTGCCACAGCCGACTGGAGCTCTGGAAACACCATATATTTT. Protein product: CATADWSSGNTIYF.

The genes are TRBV27 and TRBJ2-5; TRBD1 agrees at 9 bases. The J call may be in error: the DNA end matches TRBJ2-7 better. The CDR3 extends over 15 amino acids. Germline V gene sequence: CDR1 MNHEY, CDR2 SMNVEV (reference sequence). CDR3 DNA sequence: TGTGCCAGCAGTTTAGTCGGGGACAGGGTGTACGAGCAGTACTTC. Translating it yields CASSLVGDRVYEQYF.

This clonotype was recorded at least ten times. The V call is TRBV12-3 or TRBV12-4, the J call TRBJ2-7, with a tentative D call TRBD2 (5 bases). V was cut by 6 bases and J by 6 bases, with 21 bases left in between. The CDR3 has 15 residues. For the CDR3, the DNA is TGTGCCAGCAGCTTGATGAGTCGCGGGTTTTCCGAGCAGTACTTC. Amino acids: CASSLMSRGFSEQYF.